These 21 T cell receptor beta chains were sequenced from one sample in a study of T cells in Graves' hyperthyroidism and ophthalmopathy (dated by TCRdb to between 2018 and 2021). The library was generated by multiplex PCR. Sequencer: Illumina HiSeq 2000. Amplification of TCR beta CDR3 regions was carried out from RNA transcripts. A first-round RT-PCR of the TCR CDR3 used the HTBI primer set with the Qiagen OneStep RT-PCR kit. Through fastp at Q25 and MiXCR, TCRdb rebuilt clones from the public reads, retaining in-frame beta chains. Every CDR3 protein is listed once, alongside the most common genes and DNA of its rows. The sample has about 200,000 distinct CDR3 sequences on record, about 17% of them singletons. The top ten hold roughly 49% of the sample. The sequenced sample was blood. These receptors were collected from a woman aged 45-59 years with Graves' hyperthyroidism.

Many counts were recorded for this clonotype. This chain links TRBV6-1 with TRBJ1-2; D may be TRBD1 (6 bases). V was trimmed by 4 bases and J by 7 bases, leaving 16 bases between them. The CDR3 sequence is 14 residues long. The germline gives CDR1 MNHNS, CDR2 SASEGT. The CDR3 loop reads CASSVSGAFGGYTF. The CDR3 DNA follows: TGTGCCAGCAGTGTTTCGGGGGCGTTTGGTGGCTACACCTTC.

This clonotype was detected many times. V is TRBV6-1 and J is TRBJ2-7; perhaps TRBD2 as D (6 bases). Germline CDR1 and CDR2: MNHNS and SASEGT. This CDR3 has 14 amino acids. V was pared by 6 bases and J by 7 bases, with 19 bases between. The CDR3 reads CASRYGSPAGEQYF. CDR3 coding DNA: TGTGCCAGCAGATATGGGAGCCCCGCGGGGGAGCAGTACTTC.

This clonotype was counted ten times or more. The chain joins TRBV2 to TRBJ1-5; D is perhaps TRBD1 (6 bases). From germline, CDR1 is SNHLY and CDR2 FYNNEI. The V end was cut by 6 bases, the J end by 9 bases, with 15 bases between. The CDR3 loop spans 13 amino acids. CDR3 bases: TGTGCCAGCAGAGAGACAGGTACTCGGCCCCAGCATTTT. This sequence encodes CASRETGTRPQHF.

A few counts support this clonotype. CDR3 residues: CATSENRGFGTDTQYF. The CDR3 nucleotides are TGTGCCACCAGTGAGAACAGGGGGTTTGGTACAGATACGCAGTATTTT. This rearrangement joins TRBV24-1 to TRBJ2-3; TRBD1 aligns across 8 bases. The CDR3 covers 16 residues. Looked up from germline, CDR1 is KGHDR and CDR2 is SFDVKD. Trimming at V came to 4 bases and at J to 3 bases, leaving 8 bases not matched to a gene.

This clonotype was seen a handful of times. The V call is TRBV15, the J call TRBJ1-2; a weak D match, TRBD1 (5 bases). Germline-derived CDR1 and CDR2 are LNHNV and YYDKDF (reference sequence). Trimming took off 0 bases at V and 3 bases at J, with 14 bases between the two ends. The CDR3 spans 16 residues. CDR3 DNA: TGTGCCACCAGCAGAGACGCCCAGGGCAGGGACTATGGCTACACCTTC. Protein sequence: CATSRDAQGRDYGYTF.

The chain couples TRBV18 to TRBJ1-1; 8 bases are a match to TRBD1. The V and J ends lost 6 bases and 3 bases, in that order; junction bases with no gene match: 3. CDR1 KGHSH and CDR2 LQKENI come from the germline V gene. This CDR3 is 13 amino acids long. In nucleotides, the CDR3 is TGTGCCAGCTCTGGGACAGGAGACACTGAAGCTTTCTTT. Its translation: CASSGTGDTEAFF.

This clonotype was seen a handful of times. For the CDR3, the DNA is TGTGCCACCAGTGATTTGAGGGGGGAAAAACTGTTTTTT. Its translation is CATSDLRGEKLFF. The V and J genes are TRBV24-1 and TRBJ1-4, with D possibly TRBD1 on 6 matching bases. Trimming left V 0 bases short and J 8 bases short, with 6 bases between. Germline V gives CDR1 KGHDR, CDR2 SFDVKD. This CDR3 spans 13 amino acids.

Here the CDR3 DNA reads TGTGCCACCAGCAGAGGGCTCCTGAACACTGAAGCTTTCTTT. Residues: CATSRGLLNTEAFF. The V gene is TRBV15, the J gene TRBJ1-1, with D unclear. Germline V gene data show CDR1 as LNHNV and CDR2 as YYDKDF (reference sequence). The CDR3 is made up of 14 amino acids. V lost 1 base and J 0 bases, leaving 6 bases between the germline ends. The whole variable domain, filled in from reference TRBV15 and TRBJ1-1, reads DAMVIQNPRYQVTQFGKPVTLSCSQTLNHNVMYWYQQKSSQAPKLLFHYYDKDFNNEADTPDNFQSRRPNTSFCFLDIRSPGLGDTAMYLCATSRGLLNTEAFFGQGTRLTVV.

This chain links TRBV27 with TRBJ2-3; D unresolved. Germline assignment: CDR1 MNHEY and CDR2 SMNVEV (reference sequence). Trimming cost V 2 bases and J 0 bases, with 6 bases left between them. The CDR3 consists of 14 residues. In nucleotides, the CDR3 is TGTGCCAGCAGTTTAGCGCGGAGCACAGATACGCAGTATTTT. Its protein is CASSLARSTDTQYF.

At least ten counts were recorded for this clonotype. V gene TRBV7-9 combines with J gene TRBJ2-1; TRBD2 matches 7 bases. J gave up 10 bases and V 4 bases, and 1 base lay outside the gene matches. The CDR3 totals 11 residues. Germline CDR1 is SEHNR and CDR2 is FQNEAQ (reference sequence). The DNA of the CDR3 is TGTGCCAGCAGCTCGGGACTAGAGCAGTTCTTC. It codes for CASSSGLEQFF.

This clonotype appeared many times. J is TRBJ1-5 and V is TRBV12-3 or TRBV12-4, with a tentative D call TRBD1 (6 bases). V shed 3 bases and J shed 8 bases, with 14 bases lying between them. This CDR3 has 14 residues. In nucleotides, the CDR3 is TGTGCCAGCAGTTTGGGGGGCAGCGTTGAGCCCCAGCATTTT. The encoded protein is CASSLGGSVEPQHF.

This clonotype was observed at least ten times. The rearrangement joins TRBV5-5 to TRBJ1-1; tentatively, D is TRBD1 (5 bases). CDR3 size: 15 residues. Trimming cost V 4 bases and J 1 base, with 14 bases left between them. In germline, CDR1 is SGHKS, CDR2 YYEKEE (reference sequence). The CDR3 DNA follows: TGTGCCAGCAGCACGTGGGACGGCAAGAACACTGAAGCTTTCTTT. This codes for CASSTWDGKNTEAFF. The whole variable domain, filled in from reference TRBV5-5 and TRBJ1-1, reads DAGVTQSPTHLIKTRGQQVTLRCSPISGHKSVSWYQQVLGQGPQFIFQYYEKEERGRGNFPDRFSARQFPNYSSELNVNALLLGDSALYLCASSTWDGKNTEAFFGQGTRLTVV.

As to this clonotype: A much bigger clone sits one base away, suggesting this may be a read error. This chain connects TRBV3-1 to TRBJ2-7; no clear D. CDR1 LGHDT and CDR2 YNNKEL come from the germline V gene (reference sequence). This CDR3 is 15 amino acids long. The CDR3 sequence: CVSSQVPYSSYEQYF. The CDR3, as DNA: TGTGTCAGCAGCCAAGTCCCCTATAGCTCCTACGAGCAGTACTTC.

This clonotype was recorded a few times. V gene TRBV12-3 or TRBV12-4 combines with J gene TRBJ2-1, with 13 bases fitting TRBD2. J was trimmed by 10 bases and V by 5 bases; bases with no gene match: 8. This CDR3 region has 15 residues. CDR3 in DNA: TGTGCCAGCAGTCTGCCGCGGGGACTAGCGGGAGAGCAGTTCTTC. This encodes CASSLPRGLAGEQFF.

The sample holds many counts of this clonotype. CDR3 residues: CAISDLGQGAYNEQFF. CDR3 bases: TGTGCCATCAGTGATCTGGGACAGGGGGCCTACAATGAGCAGTTCTTC. The J gene is TRBJ2-1, the V gene TRBV10-3; 11 bases map to TRBD1. The CDR3 sequence is 16 residues long. V shed 3 bases and J 2 bases; nucleotides not matched to a gene: 3. CDR1 is ENHRY and CDR2 is SYGVKD in the germline V gene.

CDR3 amino acids: CASSIDIRQERRQFF. The CDR3 coding sequence is TGTGCCAGTAGTATAGATATCAGGCAGGAAAGACGGCAGTTCTTC. The chain couples TRBV19 to TRBJ2-1; no reliable D call. CDR1 LNHDA and CDR2 SQIVND come from the germline V gene (reference sequence). Between the trimmed V and J ends, which lost 0 bases and 12 bases, there was a span of 18 bases. CDR3 size: 15 residues.

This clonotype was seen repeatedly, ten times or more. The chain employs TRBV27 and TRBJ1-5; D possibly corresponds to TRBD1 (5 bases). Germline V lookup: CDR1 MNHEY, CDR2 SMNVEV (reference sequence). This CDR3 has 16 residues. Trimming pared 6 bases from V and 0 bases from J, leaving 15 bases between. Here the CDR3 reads CASSRDGHYSNQPQHF. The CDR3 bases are TGTGCCAGCAGCCGAGATGGACATTATAGCAATCAGCCCCAGCATTTT.

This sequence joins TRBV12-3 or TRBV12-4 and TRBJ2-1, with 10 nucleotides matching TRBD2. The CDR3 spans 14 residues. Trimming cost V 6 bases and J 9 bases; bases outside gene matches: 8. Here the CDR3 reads CASRPTSGLSEQFF. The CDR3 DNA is TGTGCCAGCAGACCGACTAGCGGGTTGTCTGAGCAGTTCTTC.

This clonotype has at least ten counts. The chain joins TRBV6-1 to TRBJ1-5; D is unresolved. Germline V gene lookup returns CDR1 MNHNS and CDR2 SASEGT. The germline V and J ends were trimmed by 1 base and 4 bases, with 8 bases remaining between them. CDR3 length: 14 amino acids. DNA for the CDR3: TGTGCCAGCAGTGAAGTACAGTTGAATCAGCCCCAGCATTTT. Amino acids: CASSEVQLNQPQHF.

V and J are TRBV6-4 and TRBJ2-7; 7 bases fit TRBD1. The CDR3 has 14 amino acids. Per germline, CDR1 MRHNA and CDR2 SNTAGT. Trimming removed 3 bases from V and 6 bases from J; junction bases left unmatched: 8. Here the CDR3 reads CASSEGGRGSEQYF. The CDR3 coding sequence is TGTGCCAGCAGTGAAGGGGGCAGGGGGAGCGAGCAGTACTTC.

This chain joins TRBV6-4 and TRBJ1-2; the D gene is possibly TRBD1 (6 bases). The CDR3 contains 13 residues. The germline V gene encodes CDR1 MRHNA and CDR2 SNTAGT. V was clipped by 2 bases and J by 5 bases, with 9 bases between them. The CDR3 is CASSDQGPYGYTF. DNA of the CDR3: TGTGCCAGCAGTGACCAGGGGCCTTATGGCTACACCTTC.